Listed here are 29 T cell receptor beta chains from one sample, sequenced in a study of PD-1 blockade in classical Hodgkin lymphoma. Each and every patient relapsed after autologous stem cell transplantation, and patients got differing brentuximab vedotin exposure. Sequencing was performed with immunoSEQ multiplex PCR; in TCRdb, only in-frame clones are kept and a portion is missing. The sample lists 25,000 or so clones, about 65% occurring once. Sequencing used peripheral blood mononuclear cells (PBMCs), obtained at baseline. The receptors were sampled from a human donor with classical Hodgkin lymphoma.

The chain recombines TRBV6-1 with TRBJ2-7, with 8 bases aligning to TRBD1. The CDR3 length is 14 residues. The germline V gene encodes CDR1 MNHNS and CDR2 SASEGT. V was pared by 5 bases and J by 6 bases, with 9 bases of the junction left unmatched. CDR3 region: CASSTQTGAGEQYF. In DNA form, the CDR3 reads TGTGCCAGCAGTACCCAGACAGGGGCGGGCGAGCAGTACTTC.

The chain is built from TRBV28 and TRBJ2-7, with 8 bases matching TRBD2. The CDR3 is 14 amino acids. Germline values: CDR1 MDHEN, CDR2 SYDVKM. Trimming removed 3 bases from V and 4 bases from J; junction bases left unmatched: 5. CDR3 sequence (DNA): TGTGCCAGCAGTTTGGTTTTAGCGGGATACGAGCAGTACTTC. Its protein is CASSLVLAGYEQYF.

CDR3 region: CASSLGDRDNHEQFF. In DNA, the CDR3 is TGTGCCAGCAGCTTGGGAGACAGGGATAATCATGAGCAGTTCTTC. The V and J genes are TRBV5-8 and TRBJ2-1, with TRBD1 matching over 7 bases. CDR3 length equals 15 residues. The germline V gene encodes CDR1 SGHTS and CDR2 YDEGEE. V shed 0 bases, J shed 8 bases, and the junction held 8 bases outside the gene matches.

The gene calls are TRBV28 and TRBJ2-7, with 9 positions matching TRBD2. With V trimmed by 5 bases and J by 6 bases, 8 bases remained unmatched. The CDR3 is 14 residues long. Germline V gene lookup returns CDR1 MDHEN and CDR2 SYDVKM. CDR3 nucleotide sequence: TGTGCCAGCAGTCGAAATGGCGGGGGGGGCGAGCAGTACGTC. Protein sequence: CASSRNGGGGEQYV.

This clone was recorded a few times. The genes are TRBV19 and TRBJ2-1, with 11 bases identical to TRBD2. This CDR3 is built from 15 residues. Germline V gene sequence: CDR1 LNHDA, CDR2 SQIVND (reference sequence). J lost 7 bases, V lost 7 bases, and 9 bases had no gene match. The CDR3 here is CASTPLAGGWNEQFF. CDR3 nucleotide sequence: TGTGCCAGTACCCCTCTAGCGGGAGGATGGAATGAGCAGTTCTTC.

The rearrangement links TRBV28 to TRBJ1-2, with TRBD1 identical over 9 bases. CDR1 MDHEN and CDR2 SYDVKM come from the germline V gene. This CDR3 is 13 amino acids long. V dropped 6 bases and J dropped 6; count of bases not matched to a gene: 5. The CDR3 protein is CASRTQGANGYTF. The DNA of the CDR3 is TGTGCCAGCAGGACACAGGGGGCGAATGGCTACACCTTC.

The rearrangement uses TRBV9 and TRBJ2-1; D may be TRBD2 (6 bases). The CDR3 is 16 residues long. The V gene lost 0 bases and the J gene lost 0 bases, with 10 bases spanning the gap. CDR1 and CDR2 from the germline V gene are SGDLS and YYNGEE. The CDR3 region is CASSVGLGSSYNEQFF. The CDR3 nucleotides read TGTGCCAGCAGCGTAGGACTAGGGAGCTCCTACAATGAGCAGTTCTTC. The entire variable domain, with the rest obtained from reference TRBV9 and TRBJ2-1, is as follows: DSGVTQTPKHLITATGQRVTLRCSPRSGDLSVYWYQQSLDQGLQFLIQYYNGEERAKGNILERFSAQQFPDLHSELNLSSLELGDSALYFCASSVGLGSSYNEQFFGPGTRLTVL.

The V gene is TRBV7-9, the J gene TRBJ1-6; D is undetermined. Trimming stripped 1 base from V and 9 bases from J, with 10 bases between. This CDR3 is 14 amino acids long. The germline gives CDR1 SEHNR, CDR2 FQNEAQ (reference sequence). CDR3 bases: TGTGCCAGCAGCTTAGACGCAGGTCTTTCACCCCTCCACTTT. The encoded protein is CASSLDAGLSPLHF.

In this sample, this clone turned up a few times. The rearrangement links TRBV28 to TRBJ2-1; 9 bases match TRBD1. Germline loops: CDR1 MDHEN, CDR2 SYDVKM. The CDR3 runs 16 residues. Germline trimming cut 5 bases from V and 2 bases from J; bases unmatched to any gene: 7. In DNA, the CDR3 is TGTGCCAGCAGTCCCCGGGACAGGGTTACCTACAATGAGCAGTTCTTC. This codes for CASSPRDRVTYNEQFF.

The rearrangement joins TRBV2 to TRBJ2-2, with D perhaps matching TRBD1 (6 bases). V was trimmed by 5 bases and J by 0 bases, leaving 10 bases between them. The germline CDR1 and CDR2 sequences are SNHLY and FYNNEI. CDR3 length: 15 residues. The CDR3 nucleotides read TGTGCCAGCAGTTACAGGGCCACGAACACCGGGGAGCTGTTTTTT. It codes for CASSYRATNTGELFF.

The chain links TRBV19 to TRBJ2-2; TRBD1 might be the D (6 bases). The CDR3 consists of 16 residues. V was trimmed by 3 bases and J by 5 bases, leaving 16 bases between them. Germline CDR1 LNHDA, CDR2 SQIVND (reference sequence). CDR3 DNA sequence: TGTGCCAGTAGTATGTGGCAGGGGATGGGGACCGGGGAGCTGTTTTTT. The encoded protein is CASSMWQGMGTGELFF. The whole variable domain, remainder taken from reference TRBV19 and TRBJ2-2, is DGGITQSPKYLFRKEGQNVTLSCEQNLNHDAMYWYRQDPGQGLRLIYYSQIVNDFQKGDIAEGYSVSREKKESFPLTVTSAQKNPTAFYLCASSMWQGMGTGELFFGEGSRLTVL.

The CDR3 here is CASSLGGEGALEQETQYF. In DNA form, the CDR3 reads TGTGCCAGCAGTTTGGGCGGGGAAGGCGCTCTAGAGCAAGAGACCCAGTACTTC. The rearrangement joins TRBV28 to TRBJ2-5, with a possible D match to TRBD2 (6 bases). The CDR3 loop spans 18 amino acids. Germline V gives CDR1 MDHEN, CDR2 SYDVKM. Trimming left V 3 bases short and J 2 bases short, with 22 bases between.

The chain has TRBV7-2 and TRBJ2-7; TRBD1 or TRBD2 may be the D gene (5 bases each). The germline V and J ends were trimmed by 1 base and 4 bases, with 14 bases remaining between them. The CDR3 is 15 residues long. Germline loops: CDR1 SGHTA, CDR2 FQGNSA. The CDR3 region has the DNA TGTGCCAGCAGCTTAGGTGCTGGGGGAGCGTACGAGCAGTACGTC. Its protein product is CASSLGAGGAYEQYV.

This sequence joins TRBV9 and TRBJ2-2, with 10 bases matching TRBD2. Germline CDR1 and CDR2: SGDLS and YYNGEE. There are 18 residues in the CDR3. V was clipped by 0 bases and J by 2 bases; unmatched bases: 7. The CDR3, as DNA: TGTGCCAGCAGCGTAGCATCAGTAGCGGGAGGCAACACCGGGGAGCTGTTTTTT. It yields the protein CASSVASVAGGNTGELFF.

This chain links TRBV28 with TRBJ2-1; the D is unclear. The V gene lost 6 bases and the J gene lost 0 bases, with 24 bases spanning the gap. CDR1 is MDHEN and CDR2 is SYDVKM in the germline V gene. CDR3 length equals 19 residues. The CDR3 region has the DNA TGTGCCAGCAGCCGGCCACGTATCCCGAGAAGTAGCTCCTACAATGAGCAGTTCTTC. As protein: CASSRPRIPRSSSYNEQFF. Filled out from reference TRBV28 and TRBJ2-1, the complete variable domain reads DVKVTQSSRYLVKRTGEKVFLECVQDMDHENMFWYRQDPGLGLRLIYFSYDVKMKEKGDIPEGYSVSREKKERFSLILESASTNQTSMYLCASSRPRIPRSSSYNEQFFGPGTRLTVL.

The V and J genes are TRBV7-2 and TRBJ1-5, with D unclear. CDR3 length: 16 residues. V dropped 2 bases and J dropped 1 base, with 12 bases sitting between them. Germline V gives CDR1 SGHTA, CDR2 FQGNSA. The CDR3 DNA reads TGTGCCAGCAGCTTATATGGAGACGGGAGCAATCAGCCCCAGCATTTT. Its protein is CASSLYGDGSNQPQHF.

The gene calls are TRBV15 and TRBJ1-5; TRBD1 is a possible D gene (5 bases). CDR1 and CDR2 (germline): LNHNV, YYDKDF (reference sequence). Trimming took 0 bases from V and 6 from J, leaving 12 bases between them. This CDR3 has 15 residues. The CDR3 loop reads CATSREGGGVQPQHF. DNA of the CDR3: TGTGCCACCAGCAGAGAGGGGGGAGGGGTTCAGCCCCAGCATTTT. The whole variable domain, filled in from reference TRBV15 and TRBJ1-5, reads DAMVIQNPRYQVTQFGKPVTLSCSQTLNHNVMYWYQQKSSQAPKLLFHYYDKDFNNEADTPDNFQSRRPNTSFCFLDIRSPGLGDTAMYLCATSREGGGVQPQHFGDGTRLSIL.

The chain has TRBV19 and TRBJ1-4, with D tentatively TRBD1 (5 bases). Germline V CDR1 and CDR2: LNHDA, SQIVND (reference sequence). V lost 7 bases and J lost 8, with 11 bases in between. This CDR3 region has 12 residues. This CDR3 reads CASMGREEKLFF. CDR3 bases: TGTGCCAGTATGGGCAGGGAGGAAAAACTGTTTTTT.

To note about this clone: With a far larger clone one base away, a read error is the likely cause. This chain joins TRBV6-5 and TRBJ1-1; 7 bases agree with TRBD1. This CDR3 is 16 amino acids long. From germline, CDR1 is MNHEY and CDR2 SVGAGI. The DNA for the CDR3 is TGTACCAGCAGTTACTCGACAGGGTGGGTAAACACTGAAGCTTTCTTT. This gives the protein CTSSYSTGWVNTEAFF.

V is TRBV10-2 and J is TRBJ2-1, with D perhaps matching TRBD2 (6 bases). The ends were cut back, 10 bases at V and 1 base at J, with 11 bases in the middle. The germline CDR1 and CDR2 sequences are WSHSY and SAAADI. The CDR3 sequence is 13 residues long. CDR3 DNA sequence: TGCGCCACCGGTCGGGGGTCCTACAATGAGCAGTTCTTC. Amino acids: CATGRGSYNEQFF.

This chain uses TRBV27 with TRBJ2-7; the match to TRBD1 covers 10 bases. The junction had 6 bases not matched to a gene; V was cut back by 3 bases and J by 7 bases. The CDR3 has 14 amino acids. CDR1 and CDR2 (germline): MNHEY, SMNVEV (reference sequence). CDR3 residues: CASSFLGQGYEQYF. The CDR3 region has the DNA TGTGCCAGCAGTTTTCTGGGACAGGGGTATGAGCAGTACTTC.

CDR3 sequence reads: CASSIFPGPEQFF. The CDR3 nucleotides are TGTGCCAGTAGTATATTCCCTGGCCCGGAGCAGTTCTTC. V is TRBV19 and J is TRBJ2-1; no definite D call. Germline values: CDR1 LNHDA, CDR2 SQIVND (reference sequence). The V gene lost 2 bases and the J gene lost 10 bases, with 12 bases spanning the gap. This CDR3 comprises 13 residues.

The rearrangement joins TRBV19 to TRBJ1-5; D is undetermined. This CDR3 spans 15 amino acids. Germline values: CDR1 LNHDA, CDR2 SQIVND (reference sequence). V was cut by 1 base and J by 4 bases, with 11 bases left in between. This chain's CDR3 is CASSIVRGVNQPQHF. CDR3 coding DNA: TGTGCCAGTAGTATAGTAAGAGGAGTGAATCAGCCCCAGCATTTT.

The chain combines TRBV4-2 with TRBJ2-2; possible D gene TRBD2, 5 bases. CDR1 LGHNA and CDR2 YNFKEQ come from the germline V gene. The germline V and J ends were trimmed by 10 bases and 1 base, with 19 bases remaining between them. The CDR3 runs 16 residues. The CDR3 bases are TGTGCCACAGCCAAGTTTCTCAGCGGGAACACCGGGGAGCTGTTTTTT. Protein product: CATAKFLSGNTGELFF.

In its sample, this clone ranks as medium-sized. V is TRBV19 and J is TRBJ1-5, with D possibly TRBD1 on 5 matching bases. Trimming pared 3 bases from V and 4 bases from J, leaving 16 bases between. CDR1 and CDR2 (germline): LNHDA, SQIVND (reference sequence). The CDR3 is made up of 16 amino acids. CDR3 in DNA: TGTGCCAGTAGTATCCTTGGAACAGGAAAAAATCAGCCCCAGCATTTT. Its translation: CASSILGTGKNQPQHF.

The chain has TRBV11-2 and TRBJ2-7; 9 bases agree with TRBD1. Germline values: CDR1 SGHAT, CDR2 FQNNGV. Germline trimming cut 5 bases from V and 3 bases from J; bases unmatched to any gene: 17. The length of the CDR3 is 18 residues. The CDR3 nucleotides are TGTGCCAGCAGCGTGACGACCGGGACAGGGATTTTAGGCTACGAGCAGTACGTC. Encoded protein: CASSVTTGTGILGYEQYV.

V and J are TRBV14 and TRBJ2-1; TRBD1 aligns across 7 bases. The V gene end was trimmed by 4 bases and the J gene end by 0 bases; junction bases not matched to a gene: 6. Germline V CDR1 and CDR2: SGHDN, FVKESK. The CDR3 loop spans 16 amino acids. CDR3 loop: CASSRRQGFSYNEQFF. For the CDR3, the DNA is TGTGCCAGCAGCCGGAGACAGGGCTTCTCCTACAATGAGCAGTTCTTC.

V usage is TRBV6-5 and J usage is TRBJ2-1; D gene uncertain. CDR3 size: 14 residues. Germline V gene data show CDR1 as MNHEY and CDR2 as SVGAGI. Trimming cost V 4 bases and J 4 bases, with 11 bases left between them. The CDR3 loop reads CASSSETNYNEQFF. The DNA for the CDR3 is TGTGCCAGCAGTTCCGAGACAAATTACAATGAGCAGTTCTTC.

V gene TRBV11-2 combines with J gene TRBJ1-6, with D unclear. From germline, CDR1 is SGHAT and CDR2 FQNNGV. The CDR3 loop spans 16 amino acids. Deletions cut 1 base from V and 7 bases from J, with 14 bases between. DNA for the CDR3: TGTGCCAGCAGCTTAGGAAGAGTACCCGGGAATTCACCCCTCCACTTT. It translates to CASSLGRVPGNSPLHF.